This T cell receptor beta chain was recovered during a study of regulatory T cells in long-lasting Graves disease. Arm-PCR with iRepertoire HTBI primers amplified the CDR3 regions for these TCR beta libraries. In TCRdb, the multiplex PCR reads were re-called with MiXCR into one record per CDR3 protein. The data contain roughly 420,000 distinct CDR3 sequences, about 16% of them singletons. Time point given: newly diagnosed GD, antithyroid drugs for less than 3 months. The TCR library was made from RNA extracted from PBMCs. This clonotype came up a few times. This CDR3 region has 14 residues. Germline values: CDR1 SGHVS, CDR2 FNYEAQ. Trimming pared 2 bases from V and 10 bases from J, leaving 15 bases between. The data were also submitted as part of a second study, on T cells in Graves' hyperthyroidism and ophthalmopathy. That paper adds: Used for diagnoses were clinical symptoms, serum thyroxine and TRAb, thyroid ultrasound and orbital computed tomography.

The source material was peripheral blood mononuclear cells (PBMCs), sampled at new diagnosis, from a patient treated with antithyroid drugs. The chain links TRBV7-6 to TRBJ1-5; maybe TRBD1 (5 bases). The receptor was derived from a woman aged 30 to 39 with Graves disease. Here the CDR3 reads CASSLFGDGGPQHF. DNA for the CDR3: TGTGCCAGCAGCTTATTCGGGGACGGAGGACCCCAGCATTTT.